This T cell receptor beta chain was captured by sequencing in a study of blood T cell repertoires in COVID-19. Study overall: Specimens from acute and convalescent COVID-19 originated in the United States, Italy and Spain. PBMCs, B-cell-depleted T cells, or T cells provided the cDNA or gDNA that made up the material.

Original handling: The authors estimated nucleated cell counts from reference gene primer amplification. Measured with immunoSEQ multiplex PCR; TCRdb has only the in-frame clones, and not every one. V and J calls plus clone size are reproduced from that table; the DNA served to infer D and trimming. The sample lists about 140,000 clones, over 80% seen once, with about 10% in the top ten. V lost 3 bases to trimming and J lost 7 bases, with 10 bases between them. This CDR3 has 13 amino acids. The germline V gene has CDR1 KGHSH and CDR2 LQKENI. This clonotype was sampled from a woman aged 80 or over with acute or convalescent COVID-19. This rearrangement joins TRBV18 to TRBJ1-5; D gene unclear. Sample: peripheral blood. The CDR3 protein is CASSPMFGQPQHF. The CDR3 DNA reads as TGTGCCAGCTCACCGATGTTCGGGCAGCCCCAGCATTTT.